This T cell receptor (beta chain) stems from a study of T-cell reconstitution after alpha-beta-depleted transplantation in children. Researchers prepared the TCRbeta library using unique molecular identifiers, the study reports. MiXCR, run by TCRdb on the PCR reads, gives a single entry per CDR3 protein. Here the sample spans 480,000 or so distinct CDR3 sequences, about 10% being singletons. CDR3 length: 18 residues. From germline, CDR1 is LGHNA and CDR2 YSLEER. Concerning this clonotype itself: The junction departs from the called germline gene at one end, perhaps through a read error.

The chain joins TRBV4-3 to TRBJ2-1, with 9 bases lining up with TRBD2. The source material was PBMCs, sampled before TCRalphabeta/CD19-depleted stem cell transplant. The receptor comes from a child aged 2 to 15 with inherited bone marrow failure, due to receive a stem cell transplant. Here the CDR3 DNA reads TGCGCCAGCAGCCAAGATCGGAGGCGGGAGGGCTCCTACAATGCGCAGTTCTTC. Protein sequence: CASSQDRRREGSYNAQFF.